Shown below are 28 T cell receptor beta chains from a single sample sequenced in a study of human T cells and chemical hapten exposure. Each CDR3 protein is one row after TCRdb ran MiXCR on the RACE reads. Here the sample spans tens of thousands of distinct CDR3 sequences, 14% being singletons. The time point: pre-sensitization, week 0. As to treatment: therapeutic diphenylcyclopropenone sensitization with weekly scalp DPC. This sample comprised whole blood, obtained in connection with sensitization to the hapten diphenylcyclopropenone (DPC). All receptors come from a woman aged 45-60 years with alopecia areata. Some clones in this sample may be carry-over from other donors' samples.

The chain joins TRBV28 to TRBJ2-7; D is possibly TRBD1 or TRBD2 (5 bases each). V shed 9 bases and J shed 4 bases, with 19 bases lying between them. Per the germline V gene, CDR1 is MDHEN and CDR2 is SYDVKM. The CDR3 spans 14 residues. The CDR3 reads CASTTGTGTYEQYF. For the CDR3, the DNA is TGTGCCAGTACAACCGGGACGGGAACTTACGAGCAGTACTTC.

This clonotype has a count of ten or more. The chain employs TRBV2 and TRBJ2-2; the D is unclear. The CDR3 consists of 11 residues. Deletions cut 6 bases from V and 5 bases from J, with 4 bases between. Germline CDR1 SNHLY, CDR2 FYNNEI. The CDR3 nucleotides read TGTGCCAGCAGGATAACCGGGGAGCTGTTTTTT. Translated: CASRITGELFF.

The sample holds a few counts of this clonotype. CDR3 nucleotide sequence: TGTGCCAGCAGCTCATTGGGCAATCAGCCCCAGCATTTT. It yields the protein CASSSLGNQPQHF. The genes are TRBV7-6 and TRBJ1-5; D not resolved. Germline CDR1 and CDR2: SGHVS and FNYEAQ. This CDR3 has 13 amino acids. V lost 4 bases and J 2 bases, leaving 6 bases between the germline ends.

The chain has TRBV20-1 and TRBJ2-1; TRBD2 aligns across 11 bases. The CDR3 spans 14 residues. Germline V gene sequence: CDR1 DFQATT, CDR2 SNEGSKA (reference sequence). V was clipped by 3 bases and J by 8 bases; unmatched bases: 6. The CDR3 protein is CSARASGRLDEQFF. The CDR3 region has the DNA TGCAGTGCTAGGGCTAGCGGGAGGTTGGATGAGCAGTTCTTC.

The rearrangement joins TRBV9 to TRBJ2-7, with 11 nucleotides matching TRBD2. The ends lost 0 bases at V and 2 bases at J; junction bases unmatched: 1. Germline lookup yields CDR1 SGDLS and CDR2 YYNGEE. This CDR3 contains 15 residues. The CDR3 region has the DNA TGTGCCAGCAGCGTAGCGACTAGCGGGACCTACGAGCAGTACTTC. Amino acids: CASSVATSGTYEQYF.

The CDR3 loop reads CSASTGGLNEQFF. CDR3 nucleotides: TGCAGTGCTAGTACAGGGGGCCTCAATGAGCAGTTCTTC. This chain links TRBV20-1 with TRBJ2-1; the match to TRBD1 covers 9 bases. CDR3 size: 13 residues. The junction had 3 bases not matched to a gene; V was cut back by 3 bases and J by 6 bases. The germline gives CDR1 DFQATT, CDR2 SNEGSKA (reference sequence).

In its sample, this clonotype was seen a few times. The gene calls are TRBV2 and TRBJ2-1; the match to TRBD2 covers 13 bases. CDR3 length: 18 amino acids. Looked up from germline, CDR1 is SNHLY and CDR2 is FYNNEI. The ends lost 6 bases at V and 4 bases at J; junction bases unmatched: 12. Written as DNA, the CDR3 is TGTGCCAGCAGGGAGACTAGCGGGAGGTTCGCTGGATACAATGAGCAGTTCTTC. Protein product: CASRETSGRFAGYNEQFF.

The chain carries TRBV5-6 and TRBJ2-1, with 7 bases aligning to TRBD2. Looked up from germline, CDR1 is SGHDT and CDR2 is YYEEEE. The CDR3 extends over 18 amino acids. V was pared by 1 base and J by 0 bases, with 10 bases of the junction left unmatched. Here the CDR3 DNA reads TGTGCCAGCAGCTTGCAGGGCGGGAGCCCCAGCTCCTACAATGAGCAGTTCTTC. Protein sequence: CASSLQGGSPSSYNEQFF.

Here the CDR3 DNA reads TGTGCCAGCAGCTTAGCGGGACTCGAATACAATGAGCAGTTCTTC. Its translation is CASSLAGLEYNEQFF. This chain links TRBV7-9 with TRBJ2-1; D is perhaps TRBD2 (6 bases). Germline CDR1 is SEHNR and CDR2 is FQNEAQ (reference sequence). The CDR3 is 15 residues long. V was shortened by 0 bases and J by 4 bases, with 10 bases between the two germline ends.

The chain recombines TRBV14 with TRBJ1-1; 8 nucleotides match TRBD1. Germline V gene data show CDR1 as SGHDN and CDR2 as FVKESK. This CDR3 comprises 12 residues. The J segment lost 10 bases and the V segment lost 4 bases, leaving 5 bases of the junction unmatched. CDR3 loop: CASSPGQGRAFF. As DNA, the CDR3 is TGTGCCAGCAGCCCCGGACAGGGCCGAGCTTTCTTT.

There are a few counts of this clonotype. The CDR3 bases are TGCGCCAGCAGCTCCTCCGCGGCAGGGGGCGAAACTAATGAAAAACTGTTTTTT. It codes for CASSSSAAGGETNEKLFF. The chain couples TRBV5-1 to TRBJ1-4, with 8 bases identical to TRBD1. Germline V gives CDR1 SGHRS, CDR2 YFSETQ. V lost 3 bases and J lost 1; bases outside the gene matches: 11. CDR3 length equals 18 residues.

CDR3 loop: CSVRQSGRGSYEQYF. CDR3 bases: TGCAGCGTGCGACAGTCTGGCAGGGGCTCCTACGAGCAGTACTTC. The chain employs TRBV29-1 and TRBJ2-7, with D possibly being TRBD1 (6 bases). The CDR3 has 15 amino acids. CDR1 and CDR2 from the germline V gene are SQVTM and ANQGSEA. Trimming left V 6 bases short and J 0 bases short, with 18 bases between.

The chain uses TRBV12-3 or TRBV12-4 and TRBJ1-1, with D possibly matching TRBD1 (6 bases). The CDR3 contains 14 residues. Trimming took 4 bases from V and 10 from J, leaving 19 bases between them. The CDR3 region is CASSSMGAHVGAFF. The CDR3 nucleotides read TGTGCCAGCAGTTCGATGGGGGCGCATGTAGGAGCTTTCTTT.

This clonotype was found many times. J is TRBJ1-4 and V is TRBV7-9; 7 nucleotides align to TRBD1. Germline lookup yields CDR1 SEHNR and CDR2 FQNEAQ (reference sequence). The CDR3 totals 17 residues. The V gene end was trimmed by 4 bases and the J gene end by 7 bases; junction bases not matched to a gene: 15. The DNA of the CDR3 is TGTGCCAGCAGCTCGAAACAACAGGGGACGGCCCGTGAAAAACTGTTTTTT. Amino acids: CASSSKQQGTAREKLFF.

The CDR3 DNA is TGTGCCAGCAGCGTCAATAGCGGGAGACGACAGACGCAGTATTTT. Translating it yields CASSVNSGRRQTQYF. The genes are TRBV11-3 and TRBJ2-3; 9 nucleotides align to TRBD2. The CDR3 has 15 amino acids. The V gene's germline CDR1 is SGHNT and CDR2 YENEEA. V trimming: 5 bases; J trimming: 9 bases; junction bases outside the gene matches: 12.

The chain combines TRBV28 with TRBJ1-1; a weak D match, TRBD1 (6 bases). The CDR3 is 15 residues long. V was shortened by 3 bases and J by 6 bases, with 17 bases between the two germline ends. Germline CDR1 is MDHEN and CDR2 is SYDVKM. CDR3 DNA sequence: TGTGCCAGCAGTTTCATACAGGGCCGGGTGGCTGAAGCTTTCTTT. Protein product: CASSFIQGRVAEAFF.

A few counts support this clonotype. The gene calls are TRBV7-9 and TRBJ2-7; possible D gene TRBD1, 6 bases. V lost 4 bases and J lost 0, with 10 bases in between. Looked up from germline, CDR1 is SEHNR and CDR2 is FQNEAQ (reference sequence). The length of the CDR3 is 14 residues. CDR3 in amino acids: CASSSDRHSYEQYF. The CDR3, as DNA: TGTGCCAGCAGCTCCGACAGGCACTCCTACGAGCAGTACTTC.

This clonotype was detected only a few times. The genes are TRBV7-9 and TRBJ1-3; perhaps TRBD1 as D (5 bases). Germline V lookup: CDR1 SEHNR, CDR2 FQNEAQ (reference sequence). Trimming removed 5 bases from V and 0 bases from J, with 11 bases in between. The CDR3 is 15 amino acids. This CDR3 reads CASSGKGTSGNTIYF. The CDR3 DNA reads TGTGCCAGCAGCGGGAAGGGGACCTCTGGAAACACCATATATTTT.

V is TRBV29-1 and J is TRBJ2-1; 8 bases agree with TRBD2. The CDR3 loop spans 13 amino acids. Losses at the gene ends were 3 bases for V and 7 bases for J; bases not matched to a gene: 5. From germline, CDR1 is SQVTM and CDR2 ANQGSEA. The DNA of the CDR3 is TGCAGCGTTGAGAGCGGGAGAGCGAATGAGCAGTTCTTC. This codes for CSVESGRANEQFF.

The chain recombines TRBV28 with TRBJ1-5; TRBD1 agrees at 8 bases. V dropped 6 bases and J dropped 2; count of bases not matched to a gene: 6. Per the germline V gene, CDR1 is MDHEN and CDR2 is SYDVKM. This CDR3 has 15 residues. The CDR3 here is CASRFRGRGNQPQHF. CDR3 DNA sequence: TGTGCCAGCAGATTCAGGGGGCGCGGCAATCAGCCCCAGCATTTT.

V is TRBV27 and J is TRBJ1-1; possible D gene TRBD1, 5 bases. CDR3 size: 15 residues. Germline V gives CDR1 MNHEY, CDR2 SMNVEV (reference sequence). V was shortened by 8 bases and J by 5 bases, with 21 bases between the two germline ends. The CDR3: CASRRIQGALTEAFF. CDR3 coding DNA: TGTGCCAGCCGGCGAATTCAGGGTGCACTAACTGAAGCTTTCTTT.

The chain is built from TRBV5-6 and TRBJ1-1, with a possible D match to TRBD1 (5 bases). Trimming took off 4 bases at V and 1 base at J, with 11 bases between the two ends. Germline CDR1 reads SGHDT; CDR2 reads YYEEEE. The CDR3 has 14 amino acids. The CDR3: CASSRGLPNTEAFF. The CDR3 nucleotides read TGTGCCAGCAGCCGGGGACTCCCGAACACTGAAGCTTTCTTT.

The chain is built from TRBV28 and TRBJ1-1; maybe TRBD1 (5 bases). There are 13 residues in the CDR3. CDR1 and CDR2 from the germline V gene are MDHEN and SYDVKM. V was trimmed by 6 bases and J by 4 bases, leaving 12 bases between them. CDR3 amino acids: CASRPQGTTEAFF. The DNA of the CDR3 is TGTGCCAGCAGGCCCCAGGGTACCACTGAAGCTTTCTTT.

This clonotype was seen only a few times. This sequence joins TRBV7-9 and TRBJ2-2, with 9 bases identical to TRBD1. V dropped 5 bases and J dropped 4; count of bases not matched to a gene: 5. Germline values: CDR1 SEHNR, CDR2 FQNEAQ (reference sequence). This CDR3 spans 15 amino acids. The CDR3 DNA follows: TGTGCCAGCAGCCCCTGGGACAGGGTCACCGGGGAGCTGTTTTTT. Translation: CASSPWDRVTGELFF.

In this sample, this clonotype turned up a few times. The genes are TRBV10-3 and TRBJ2-2; TRBD2 agrees at 13 bases. Germline assignment: CDR1 ENHRY and CDR2 SYGVKD. This CDR3 contains 15 residues. V lost 6 bases to trimming and J lost 6 bases; unmatched junction nucleotides: 4. For the CDR3, the DNA is TGTGCCATCAGCGGGACTAGCGGGAAGGCCGGGGAGCTGTTTTTT. This gives the protein CAISGTSGKAGELFF.

DNA of the CDR3: TGCAGCGTCGGGGGAACGCGCGAGCAGTACTTC. Its translation is CSVGGTREQYF. This sequence joins TRBV29-1 and TRBJ2-7, with D perhaps matching TRBD2 (6 bases). The CDR3 spans 11 residues. V lost 6 bases, J lost 6 bases, and 12 bases lay in between. Germline CDR1 and CDR2: SQVTM and ANQGSEA.

The CDR3 DNA follows: TGCGCCAGCAGCTTACAGGGGGAAATGGAGACCCAGTACTTC. Translating gives CASSLQGEMETQYF. This rearrangement joins TRBV5-1 to TRBJ2-5; 8 positions agree with TRBD1. V dropped 2 bases and J dropped 5; count of bases not matched to a gene: 5. The germline V gene encodes CDR1 SGHRS and CDR2 YFSETQ. The CDR3 contains 14 residues. The complete variable domain, with remaining parts taken from reference TRBV5-1 and TRBJ2-5, reads KAGVTQTPRYLIKTRGQQVTLSCSPISGHRSVSWYQQTPGQGLQFLFEYFSETQRNKGNFPGRFSGRQFSNSRSEMNVSTLELGDSALYLCASSLQGEMETQYFGPGTRLLVL.

The rearrangement joins TRBV7-6 to TRBJ2-3; TRBD1 or TRBD2 may be the D gene (5 bases each). Trimming took off 2 bases at V and 0 bases at J, with 12 bases between the two ends. CDR1 and CDR2 (germline): SGHVS, FNYEAQ. CDR3 length: 16 residues. The CDR3 protein is CASSLLAGTSTDTQYF. CDR3 bases: TGTGCCAGCAGCTTATTGGCAGGGACCAGCACAGATACGCAGTATTTT.